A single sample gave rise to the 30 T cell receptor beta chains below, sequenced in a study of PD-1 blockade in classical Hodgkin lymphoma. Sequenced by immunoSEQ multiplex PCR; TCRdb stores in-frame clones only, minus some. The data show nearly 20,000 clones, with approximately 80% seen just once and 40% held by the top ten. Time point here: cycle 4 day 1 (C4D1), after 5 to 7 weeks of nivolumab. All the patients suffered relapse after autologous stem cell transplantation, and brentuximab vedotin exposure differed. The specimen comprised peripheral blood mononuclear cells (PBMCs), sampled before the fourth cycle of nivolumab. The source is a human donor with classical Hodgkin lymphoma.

The CDR3 DNA is TGCGCCAGCCCCCCGGGACAGCGAACCTACGAGCAGTACTTC. Protein sequence: CASPPGQRTYEQYF. The chain has TRBV4-3 and TRBJ2-7, with 7 bases aligning to TRBD1. The V gene's germline CDR1 is LGHNA and CDR2 YSLEER. The CDR3 sequence is 14 residues long. V lost 8 bases and J lost 2; bases outside the gene matches: 9.

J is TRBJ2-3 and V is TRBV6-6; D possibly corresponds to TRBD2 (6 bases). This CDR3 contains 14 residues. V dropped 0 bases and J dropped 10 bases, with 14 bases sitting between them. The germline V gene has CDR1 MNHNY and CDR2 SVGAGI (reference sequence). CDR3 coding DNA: TGTGCCAGCAGTTACTCCCAGCAGGAGGGCCCGCAGTATTTT. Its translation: CASSYSQQEGPQYF.

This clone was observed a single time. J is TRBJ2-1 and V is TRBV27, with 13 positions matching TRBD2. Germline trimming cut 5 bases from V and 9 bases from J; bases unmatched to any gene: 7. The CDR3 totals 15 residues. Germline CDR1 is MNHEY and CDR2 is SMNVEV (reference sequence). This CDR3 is CASSQTLAGGFEQFF. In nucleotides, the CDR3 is TGTGCCAGCAGTCAGACACTAGCGGGAGGGTTTGAGCAGTTCTTC.

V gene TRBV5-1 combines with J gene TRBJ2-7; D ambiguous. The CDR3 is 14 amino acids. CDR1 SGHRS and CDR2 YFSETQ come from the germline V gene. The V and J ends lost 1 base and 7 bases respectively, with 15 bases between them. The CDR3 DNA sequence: TGCGCCAGCAGCTTGACCGTCCTCGCTGGGGAGCAGTACTTC. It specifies CASSLTVLAGEQYF.

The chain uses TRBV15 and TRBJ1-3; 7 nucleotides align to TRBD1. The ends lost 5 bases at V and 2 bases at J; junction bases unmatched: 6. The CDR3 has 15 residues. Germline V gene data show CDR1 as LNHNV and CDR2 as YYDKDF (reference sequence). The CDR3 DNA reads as TGTGCCACCAGCGACTACGGACAGGCTGGAAACACCATATATTTT. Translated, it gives CATSDYGQAGNTIYF.

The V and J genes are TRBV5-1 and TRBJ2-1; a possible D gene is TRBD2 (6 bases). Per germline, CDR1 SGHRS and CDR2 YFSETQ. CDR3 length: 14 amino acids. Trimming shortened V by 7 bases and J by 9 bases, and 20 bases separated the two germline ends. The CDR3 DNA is TGCGCCAGCGGGTTGGTAGCGGAAGGGAGTGAGCAGTTCTTC. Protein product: CASGLVAEGSEQFF. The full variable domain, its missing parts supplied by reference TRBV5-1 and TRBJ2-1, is KAGVTQTPRYLIKTRGQQVTLSCSPISGHRSVSWYQQTPGQGLQFLFEYFSETQRNKGNFPGRFSGRQFSNSRSEMNVSTLELGDSALYLCASGLVAEGSEQFFGPGTRLTVL.

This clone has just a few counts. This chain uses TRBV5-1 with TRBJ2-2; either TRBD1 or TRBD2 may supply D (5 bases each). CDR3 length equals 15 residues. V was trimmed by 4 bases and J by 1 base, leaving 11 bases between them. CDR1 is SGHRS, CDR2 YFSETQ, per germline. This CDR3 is CASSNRDGNTGELFF. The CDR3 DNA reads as TGCGCCAGCAGCAACCGGGACGGGAACACCGGGGAGCTGTTTTTT.

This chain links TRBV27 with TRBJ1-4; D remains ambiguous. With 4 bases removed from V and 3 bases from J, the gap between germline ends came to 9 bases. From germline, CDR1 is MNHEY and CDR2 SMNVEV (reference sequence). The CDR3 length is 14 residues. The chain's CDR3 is CASSSVGANEKLFF. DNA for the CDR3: TGTGCCAGCAGTTCGGTGGGTGCTAATGAAAAACTGTTTTTT.

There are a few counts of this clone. CDR3: CASSSDRQMNSPLHF. As DNA, the CDR3 is TGTGCCAGCAGCTCCGACAGGCAGATGAATTCACCCCTCCACTTT. This chain uses TRBV7-9 with TRBJ1-6, with D possibly being TRBD1 (6 bases). Between the trimmed V and J ends, which lost 4 bases and 7 bases, there was a span of 14 bases. Germline CDR1 reads SEHNR; CDR2 reads FQNEAQ (reference sequence). The CDR3 loop spans 15 amino acids.

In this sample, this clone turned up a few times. The CDR3, as DNA: TGTGCCAGCAGCCATACCCCAACAGGGCCCTCCTCCTACGAGCAGTACTTC. It specifies CASSHTPTGPSSYEQYF. The rearrangement joins TRBV5-4 to TRBJ2-7, with D possibly being TRBD1 (6 bases). The CDR3 spans 17 residues. Germline V gene sequence: CDR1 SGHNT, CDR2 YYREEE (reference sequence). V was pared by 4 bases and J by 0 bases, with 20 bases between.

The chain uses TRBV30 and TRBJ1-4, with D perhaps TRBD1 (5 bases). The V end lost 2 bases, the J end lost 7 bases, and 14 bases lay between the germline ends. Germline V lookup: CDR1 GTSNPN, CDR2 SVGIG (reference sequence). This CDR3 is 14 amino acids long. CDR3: CAWSRGTTGEKLFF. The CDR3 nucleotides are TGTGCCTGGAGTCGGGGGACTACGGGTGAAAAACTGTTTTTT.

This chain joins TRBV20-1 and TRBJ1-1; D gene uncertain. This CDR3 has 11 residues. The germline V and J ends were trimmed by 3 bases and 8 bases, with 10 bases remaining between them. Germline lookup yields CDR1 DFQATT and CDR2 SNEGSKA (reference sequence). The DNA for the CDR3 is TGCAGTGCTAGCGGTCGAACAGAAGCTTTCTTT. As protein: CSASGRTEAFF.

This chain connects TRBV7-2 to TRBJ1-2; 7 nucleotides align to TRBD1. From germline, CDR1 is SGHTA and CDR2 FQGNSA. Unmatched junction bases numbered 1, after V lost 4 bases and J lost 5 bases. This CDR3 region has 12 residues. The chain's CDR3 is CASSSTGYGYTF. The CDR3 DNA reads TGTGCCAGCAGCTCGACAGGGTATGGCTACACCTTC.

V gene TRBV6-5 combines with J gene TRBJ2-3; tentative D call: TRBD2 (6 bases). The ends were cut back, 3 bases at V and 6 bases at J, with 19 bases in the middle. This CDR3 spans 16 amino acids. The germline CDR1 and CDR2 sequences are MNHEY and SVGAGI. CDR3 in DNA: TGTGCCAGCAGTTATTTGGGCGGGGCCGGAGTGGATACGCAGTATTTT. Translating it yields CASSYLGGAGVDTQYF.

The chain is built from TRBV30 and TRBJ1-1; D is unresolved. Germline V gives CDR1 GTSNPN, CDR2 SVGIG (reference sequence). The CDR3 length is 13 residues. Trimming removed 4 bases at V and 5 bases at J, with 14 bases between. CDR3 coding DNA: TGTGCCTGGACTAGACGGGGAAATACTGAAGCTTTCTTT. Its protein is CAWTRRGNTEAFF.

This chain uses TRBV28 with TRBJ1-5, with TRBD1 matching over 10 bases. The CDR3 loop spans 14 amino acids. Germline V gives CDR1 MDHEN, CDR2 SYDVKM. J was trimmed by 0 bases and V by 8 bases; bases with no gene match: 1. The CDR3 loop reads CASGTGVSNQPQHF. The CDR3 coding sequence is TGTGCCAGCGGGACAGGGGTTAGCAATCAGCCCCAGCATTTT.

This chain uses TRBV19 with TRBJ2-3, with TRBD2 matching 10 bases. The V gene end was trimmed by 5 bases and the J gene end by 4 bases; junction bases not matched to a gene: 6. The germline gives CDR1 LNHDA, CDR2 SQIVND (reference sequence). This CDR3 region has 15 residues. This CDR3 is CASSVAGGGSDTQYF. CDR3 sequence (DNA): TGTGCCAGTAGTGTAGCGGGAGGTGGGTCAGATACGCAGTATTTT.

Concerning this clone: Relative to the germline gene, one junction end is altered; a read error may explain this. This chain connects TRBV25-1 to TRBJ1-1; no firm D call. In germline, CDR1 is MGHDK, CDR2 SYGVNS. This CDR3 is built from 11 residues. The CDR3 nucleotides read TGTGCCAGCAGTTTAACCCCCCTTCTCACTTTT. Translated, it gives CASSLTPLLTF.

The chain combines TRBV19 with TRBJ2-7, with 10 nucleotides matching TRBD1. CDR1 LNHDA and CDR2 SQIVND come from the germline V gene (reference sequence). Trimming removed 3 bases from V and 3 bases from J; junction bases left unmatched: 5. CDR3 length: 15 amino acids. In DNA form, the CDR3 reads TGTGCCAGTAGTATTGGGACAGGGGTTCTCTACGAGCAGTACTTC. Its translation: CASSIGTGVLYEQYF.

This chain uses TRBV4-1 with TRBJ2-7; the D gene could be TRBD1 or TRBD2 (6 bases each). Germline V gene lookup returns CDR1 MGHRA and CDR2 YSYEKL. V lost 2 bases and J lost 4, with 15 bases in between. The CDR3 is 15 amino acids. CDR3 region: CASSQPGQGGYEQYF. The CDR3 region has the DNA TGCGCCAGCAGCCAACCGGGACAAGGGGGGTACGAGCAGTACTTC.

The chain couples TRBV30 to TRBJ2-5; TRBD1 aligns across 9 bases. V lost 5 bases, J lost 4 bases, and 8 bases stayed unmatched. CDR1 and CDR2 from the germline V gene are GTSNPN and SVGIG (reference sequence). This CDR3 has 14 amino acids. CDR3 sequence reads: CAWGPGQGGETQYF. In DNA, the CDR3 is TGTGCCTGGGGACCGGGACAGGGAGGAGAGACCCAGTACTTC.

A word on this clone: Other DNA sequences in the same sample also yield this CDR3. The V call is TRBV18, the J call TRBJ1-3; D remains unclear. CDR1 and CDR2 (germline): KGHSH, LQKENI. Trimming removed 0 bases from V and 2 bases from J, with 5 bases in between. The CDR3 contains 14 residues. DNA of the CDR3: TGTGCCAGCTCACCACCCCAAGCTGGAAACACCATATATTTT. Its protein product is CASSPPQAGNTIYF. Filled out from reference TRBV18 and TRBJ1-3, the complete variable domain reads NAGVMQNPRHLVRRRGQEARLRCSPMKGHSHVYWYRQLPEEGLKFMVYLQKENIIDESGMPKERFSAEFPKEGPSILRIQQVVRGDSAAYFCASSPPQAGNTIYFGEGSWLTVV.

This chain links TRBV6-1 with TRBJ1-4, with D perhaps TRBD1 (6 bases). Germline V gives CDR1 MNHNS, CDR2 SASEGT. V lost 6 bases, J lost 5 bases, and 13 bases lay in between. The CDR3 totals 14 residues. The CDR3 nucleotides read TGTGCCAGCAGGAGGACAGAGACAAATGAAAAACTGTTTTTT. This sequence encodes CASRRTETNEKLFF.

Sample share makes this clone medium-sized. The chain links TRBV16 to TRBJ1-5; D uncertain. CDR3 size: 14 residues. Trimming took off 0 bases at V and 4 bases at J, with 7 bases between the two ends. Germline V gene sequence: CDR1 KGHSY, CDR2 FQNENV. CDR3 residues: CASSQSAGNQPQHF. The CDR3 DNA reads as TGTGCCAGCAGCCAATCGGCGGGGAATCAGCCCCAGCATTTT.

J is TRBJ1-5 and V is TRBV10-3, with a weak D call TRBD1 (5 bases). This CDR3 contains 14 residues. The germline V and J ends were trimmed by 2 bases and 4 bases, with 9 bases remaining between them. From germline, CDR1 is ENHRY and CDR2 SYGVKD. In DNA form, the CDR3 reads TGTGCCATCAGTGAGACAGGTGAGAATCAGCCCCAGCATTTT. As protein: CAISETGENQPQHF.

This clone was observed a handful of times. The DNA for the CDR3 is TGTGCCAGCAGGTTGACAGGCGCGTCTAGGCCCCAGCATTTT. Protein sequence: CASRLTGASRPQHF. This chain links TRBV27 with TRBJ1-5; the D gene is possibly TRBD1 (6 bases). Trimming stripped 6 bases from V and 9 bases from J, with 18 bases between. The germline V gene encodes CDR1 MNHEY and CDR2 SMNVEV (reference sequence). This CDR3 is 14 amino acids long.

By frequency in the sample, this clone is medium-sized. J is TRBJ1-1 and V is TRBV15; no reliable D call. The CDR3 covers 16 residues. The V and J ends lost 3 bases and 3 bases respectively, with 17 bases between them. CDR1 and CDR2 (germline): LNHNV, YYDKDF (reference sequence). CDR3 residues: CATSRLGGGLYTEAFF. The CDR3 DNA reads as TGTGCCACCAGCAGGTTGGGCGGCGGGTTATACACTGAAGCTTTCTTT.

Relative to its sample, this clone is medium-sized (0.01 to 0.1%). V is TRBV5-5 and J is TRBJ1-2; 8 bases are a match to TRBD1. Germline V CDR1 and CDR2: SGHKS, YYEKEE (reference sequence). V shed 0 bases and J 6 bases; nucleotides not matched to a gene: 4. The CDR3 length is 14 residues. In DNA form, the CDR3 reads TGTGCCAGCAGCTTGGCCCCGACAGGGGATGGCTACACCTTC. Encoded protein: CASSLAPTGDGYTF.

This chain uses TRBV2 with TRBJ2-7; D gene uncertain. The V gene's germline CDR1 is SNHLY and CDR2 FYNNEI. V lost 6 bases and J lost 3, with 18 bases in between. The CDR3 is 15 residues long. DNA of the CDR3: TGTGCCAGCAGGGCCGGGCCAAGCTTCGGCTACGAGCAGTACTTC. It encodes CASRAGPSFGYEQYF.

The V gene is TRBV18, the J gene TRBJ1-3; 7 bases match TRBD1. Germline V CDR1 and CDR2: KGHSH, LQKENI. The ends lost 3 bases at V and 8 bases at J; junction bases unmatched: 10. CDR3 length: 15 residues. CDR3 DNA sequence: TGTGCCAGCTCACCCGACCGACAGGGAACGGACACCATATATTTT. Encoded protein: CASSPDRQGTDTIYF.